Each of the 26 T cell receptor beta chains below was sequenced from the same sample in a study of shared clonotypes between healthy human individuals. Measured with immunoSEQ multiplex PCR; TCRdb has only the in-frame clones, and not every one. The table lists 1.4 million to 1.5 million clones, approximately 97% of them singletons. The specimen was naive CD4+ T cells sorted from blood. Subset meaning: CD45RA+ positively selected. These TCRs come from a man younger than 45 in good health.

As regards this clone: This same CDR3 is encoded by further DNA sequences in the sample. The gene calls are TRBV18 and TRBJ1-5; D ambiguous. V gave up 3 bases and J gave up 0 bases, with 9 bases separating them. The CDR3 spans 15 residues. Germline CDR1 and CDR2: KGHSH and LQKENI. Here the CDR3 reads CASSPPGDSNQPQHF. DNA of the CDR3: TGTGCCAGCTCACCCCCGGGAGATAGCAATCAGCCCCAGCATTTT.

The chain is built from TRBV28 and TRBJ1-2; D is possibly TRBD1 (5 bases). The germline V gene encodes CDR1 MDHEN and CDR2 SYDVKM. The ends were cut back, 11 bases at V and 4 bases at J, with 14 bases in the middle. The CDR3 runs to 12 residues. The CDR3 DNA reads as TGTGCCGGGGCCGGGCGGACCTATGGCTACACCTTC. This translates into CAGAGRTYGYTF.

The count of this clone is one. The V call is TRBV19, the J call TRBJ2-7; 7 bases match TRBD2. Trimming cost V 2 bases and J 3 bases; bases outside gene matches: 4. Germline V gene sequence: CDR1 LNHDA, CDR2 SQIVND (reference sequence). The CDR3 covers 14 residues. Written as DNA, the CDR3 is TGTGCCAGTAGTATAAGGAGCGGGATCTACGAGCAGTACTTC. It yields the protein CASSIRSGIYEQYF.

The V and J genes are TRBV19 and TRBJ2-3; TRBD2 matches 13 bases. Germline V gene data show CDR1 as LNHDA and CDR2 as SQIVND (reference sequence). The CDR3 spans 19 residues. J gave up 0 bases and V 2 bases, and 8 bases lay outside the gene matches. CDR3 loop: CASSIRSQGLAGSTDTQYF. CDR3 bases: TGTGCCAGTAGTATAAGATCCCAGGGACTAGCGGGAAGCACAGATACGCAGTATTTT.

The rearrangement uses TRBV7-2 and TRBJ1-2; possibly TRBD1 for D (5 bases). CDR1 and CDR2 from the germline V gene are SGHTA and FQGNSA. The V end was cut by 2 bases, the J end by 8 bases, with 12 bases between. This CDR3 contains 13 residues. The CDR3, as DNA: TGTGCCAGCAGCTTATCCCTGGGGGGAGGCTACACCTTC. It specifies CASSLSLGGGYTF.

J is TRBJ2-3 and V is TRBV14; D not resolved. V lost 4 bases and J lost 1, with 6 bases in between. CDR3 length: 13 residues. Germline V CDR1 and CDR2: SGHDN, FVKESK. The CDR3 sequence is CASSRVGTDTQYF. In DNA, the CDR3 is TGTGCCAGCAGCCGCGTGGGCACAGATACGCAGTATTTT.

For the CDR3, the DNA is TGTGCCAGCAGCATAGATCCGGTTGGGGGCTTTGGCTACACCTTC. Amino acids: CASSIDPVGGFGYTF. J is TRBJ1-2 and V is TRBV5-4, with a weak D call TRBD1 (6 bases). The germline V gene encodes CDR1 SGHNT and CDR2 YYREEE (reference sequence). The CDR3 spans 15 residues. Trimming took 4 bases from V and 7 from J, leaving 20 bases between them.

Here the CDR3 reads CASSLKLAGGSDTQYF. The CDR3 DNA is TGTGCCAGCAGCTTGAAACTGGCGGGAGGTTCAGATACGCAGTATTTT. V is TRBV5-4 and J is TRBJ2-3; 8 nucleotides align to TRBD2. Germline V gene sequence: CDR1 SGHNT, CDR2 YYREEE (reference sequence). Trimming cost V 1 base and J 4 bases; bases outside gene matches: 8. The CDR3 length is 16 residues.

The rearrangement joins TRBV28 to TRBJ1-5, with 12 bases matching TRBD1. CDR1 and CDR2 (germline): MDHEN, SYDVKM. V shed 5 bases, J shed 2 bases, and the junction held 4 bases outside the gene matches. This CDR3 contains 16 residues. The CDR3 DNA follows: TGTGCCAGCAGTCGGGACAGGGGGCTTGGCAATCAGCCCCAGCATTTT. It translates to CASSRDRGLGNQPQHF.

The chain is built from TRBV9 and TRBJ2-3; 9 positions match TRBD2. V gave up 1 base and J gave up 4 bases; unmatched junction bases: 10. Germline CDR1 is SGDLS and CDR2 is YYNGEE. This CDR3 spans 17 amino acids. The CDR3 coding sequence is TGTGCCAGCAGCGTAATAGGAGCGGGAGGAGGCCCAGATACGCAGTATTTT. This sequence encodes CASSVIGAGGGPDTQYF.

The chain links TRBV7-9 to TRBJ2-1, with D perhaps assigned TRBD1 or TRBD2 (5 bases each). CDR1 and CDR2 from the germline V gene are SEHNR and FQNEAQ (reference sequence). The CDR3 spans 15 residues. The V gene lost 3 bases and the J gene lost 2 bases, with 11 bases spanning the gap. The CDR3 protein is CASSFIQGPYNEQFF. The CDR3 DNA follows: TGTGCCAGCAGCTTTATCCAGGGACCCTACAATGAGCAGTTCTTC.

The gene calls are TRBV15 and TRBJ2-1; 9 bases are a match to TRBD2. Losses at the gene ends were 8 bases for V and 8 bases for J; bases not matched to a gene: 7. This CDR3 is built from 13 residues. Per the germline V gene, CDR1 is LNHNV and CDR2 is YYDKDF (reference sequence). For the CDR3, the DNA is TGTGCCACCGGGCGGGAGGGCCGCGATGAGCAGTTCTTC. Translating gives CATGREGRDEQFF.

V is TRBV6-5 and J is TRBJ2-7, with D perhaps TRBD1 or TRBD2 (5 bases each). The CDR3 is 14 amino acids. The germline V gene has CDR1 MNHEY and CDR2 SVGAGI. The V and J ends lost 5 bases and 2 bases respectively, with 13 bases between them. This CDR3 reads CASSKGPPPYEQYF. The CDR3 DNA reads TGTGCCAGCAGTAAGGGACCCCCGCCCTACGAGCAGTACTTC.

The chain combines TRBV11-3 with TRBJ2-1; TRBD2 aligns across 8 bases. Germline V gene data show CDR1 as SGHNT and CDR2 as YENEEA. The CDR3 consists of 15 residues. The V gene end was trimmed by 5 bases and the J gene end by 4 bases; junction bases not matched to a gene: 7. The CDR3 protein is CASSPGLAAYNEQFF. The CDR3 coding sequence is TGTGCCAGCAGCCCAGGACTAGCCGCGTACAATGAGCAGTTCTTC.

The V gene is TRBV18, the J gene TRBJ2-1; 8 positions agree with TRBD2. Germline CDR1 reads KGHSH; CDR2 reads LQKENI. After removal of 1 base from V and 3 bases from J, the junction contained 5 bases not matched to a gene. CDR3 length: 16 residues. CDR3 sequence (DNA): TGTGCCAGCTCACCACTACCGGGACTAGGCTACAATGAGCAGTTCTTC. This codes for CASSPLPGLGYNEQFF.

The chain links TRBV30 to TRBJ1-4; D is unresolved. The germline V gene has CDR1 GTSNPN and CDR2 SVGIG (reference sequence). CDR3 length equals 14 residues. The V and J ends lost 3 bases and 8 bases respectively, with 16 bases between them. For the CDR3, the DNA is TGTGCCTGGAGGGGTCCCGGGATAGGGGAAAAACTGTTTTTT. Translated: CAWRGPGIGEKLFF.

The genes are TRBV7-9 and TRBJ2-3; D might be TRBD1 or TRBD2, each matching 6 bases. V was cut by 5 bases and J by 6 bases, with 15 bases left in between. This CDR3 spans 14 amino acids. CDR1 is SEHNR, CDR2 FQNEAQ, per germline (reference sequence). CDR3 region: CASSAGIQGDTQYF. The CDR3 nucleotides read TGTGCCAGCAGCGCGGGAATTCAGGGGGATACGCAGTATTTT.

The gene calls are TRBV11-2 and TRBJ2-1, with TRBD1 identical over 11 bases. Germline V CDR1 and CDR2: SGHAT, FQNNGV. V was pared by 5 bases and J by 7 bases, with 13 bases of the junction left unmatched. The CDR3 has 17 residues. This chain's CDR3 is CASSGSSRWDRGNEQFF. The CDR3 DNA sequence: TGTGCCAGCAGCGGTTCGAGTCGGTGGGACAGGGGGAATGAGCAGTTCTTC.

The chain recombines TRBV5-1 with TRBJ2-6; 11 bases are a match to TRBD1. Losses at the gene ends were 4 bases for V and 0 bases for J; bases not matched to a gene: 12. CDR1 SGHRS and CDR2 YFSETQ come from the germline V gene. The CDR3 has 20 residues. The CDR3 sequence is CASSVTGLGTGGSGANVLTF. The CDR3 bases are TGCGCCAGCAGCGTCACCGGGCTCGGGACAGGGGGCTCTGGGGCCAACGTCCTGACTTTC.

The V call is TRBV4-3, the J call TRBJ2-7; D may be TRBD1 or TRBD2 (5 bases each). The CDR3 extends over 15 amino acids. V was pared by 1 base and J by 3 bases, with 13 bases between. The germline gives CDR1 LGHNA, CDR2 YSLEER. As DNA, the CDR3 is TGCGCCAGCAGCCAAGGTGGGGGTGGAATCTACGAGCAGTACTTC. It translates to CASSQGGGGIYEQYF.

On this clone itself: The sample has other DNA sequences that encode this CDR3 too. The rearrangement joins TRBV28 to TRBJ1-2; TRBD1 is a possible D gene (6 bases). V lost 4 bases and J lost 2, with 11 bases in between. This CDR3 contains 14 residues. Germline V gene sequence: CDR1 MDHEN, CDR2 SYDVKM. The CDR3 nucleotides are TGTGCCAGCAGTTCCAGGGGACGAAACTATGGCTACACCTTC. Amino acid sequence: CASSSRGRNYGYTF.

This CDR3 reads CASSRDGNTEAFF. The CDR3 coding sequence is TGTGCCAGCAGTAGGGACGGGAACACTGAAGCTTTCTTT. The chain links TRBV5-4 to TRBJ1-1, with a tentative D call TRBD1 (5 bases). Germline V gives CDR1 SGHNT, CDR2 YYREEE (reference sequence). This CDR3 has 13 residues. Trimming removed 5 bases at V and 1 base at J, with 9 bases between.

This rearrangement joins TRBV2 to TRBJ1-1; TRBD1 is a possible D gene (6 bases). CDR3 length: 17 amino acids. The V gene's germline CDR1 is SNHLY and CDR2 FYNNEI. V was trimmed by 7 bases and J by 0 bases, leaving 21 bases between them. This chain's CDR3 is CASTLRSTGRLNTEAFF. Written as DNA, the CDR3 is TGTGCCAGCACTTTAAGGTCGACAGGTCGACTGAACACTGAAGCTTTCTTT.

CDR3 loop: CASSVRTSGVPTYEQYF. The CDR3, as DNA: TGTGCCAGCAGTGTAAGGACTAGCGGGGTACCCACCTACGAGCAGTACTTC. The J gene is TRBJ2-7, the V gene TRBV6-1, with TRBD2 matching over 12 bases. V lost 4 bases to trimming and J lost 2 bases; unmatched junction nucleotides: 9. The germline gives CDR1 MNHNS, CDR2 SASEGT. This CDR3 has 17 residues.

This clone was seen just once. This chain joins TRBV19 and TRBJ1-2; 7 bases agree with TRBD1. The CDR3 is 13 amino acids. In germline, CDR1 is LNHDA, CDR2 SQIVND (reference sequence). The junction had 1 base not matched to a gene; V was cut back by 2 bases and J by 4 bases. The CDR3 bases are TGTGCCAGTAGTATACAGGGGGGCTATGGCTACACCTTC. This encodes CASSIQGGYGYTF. Using reference TRBV19 and TRBJ1-2 for the parts outside the CDR3, the full variable domain is DGGITQSPKYLFRKEGQNVTLSCEQNLNHDAMYWYRQDPGQGLRLIYYSQIVNDFQKGDIAEGYSVSREKKESFPLTVTSAQKNPTAFYLCASSIQGGYGYTFGSGTRLTVV.

The chain is built from TRBV14 and TRBJ2-5, with TRBD1 matching over 7 bases. Germline V gene lookup returns CDR1 SGHDN and CDR2 FVKESK. The CDR3 covers 15 residues. V lost 7 bases to trimming and J lost 1 base; unmatched junction nucleotides: 9. CDR3 DNA: TGTGCCAGCATTAGGGCCCGGACAGGCCAAGAGACCCAGTACTTC. Translated: CASIRARTGQETQYF.